In its sample, the clone carrying this T cell receptor beta chain was seen once. In the original processing: Reference gene primer amplification gave nucleated cell count estimates. Repertoires were generated with immunoSEQ multiplex PCR, while TCRdb's copy carries only in-frame clones and drops some. Clonal size and the V and J genes are those of that table, whereas D and trimming came from the DNA. The data show tens of thousands of clones, about four fifths seen once. This sample was taken from a study of blood T cell repertoires in COVID-19. Study-wide context: Sites across the United States, Italy and Spain contributed samples from acute and convalescent COVID-19. T cells, B-cell-depleted T cells, or PBMCs provided the cDNA or gDNA that served as material.

This CDR3 has 13 residues. Trimming took 1 base from V and 3 from J, leaving 9 bases between them. Germline lookup yields CDR1 GTSNPN and CDR2 SVGIG (reference sequence). The receptor's source is a man aged 50 to 59 with active or convalescent COVID-19. The sequenced sample was peripheral blood. The chain joins TRBV30 to TRBJ1-2, with D unclear. CDR3: CAWSGQVDYGYTF. For the CDR3, the DNA is TGTGCCTGGAGTGGGCAGGTCGACTATGGCTACACCTTC.